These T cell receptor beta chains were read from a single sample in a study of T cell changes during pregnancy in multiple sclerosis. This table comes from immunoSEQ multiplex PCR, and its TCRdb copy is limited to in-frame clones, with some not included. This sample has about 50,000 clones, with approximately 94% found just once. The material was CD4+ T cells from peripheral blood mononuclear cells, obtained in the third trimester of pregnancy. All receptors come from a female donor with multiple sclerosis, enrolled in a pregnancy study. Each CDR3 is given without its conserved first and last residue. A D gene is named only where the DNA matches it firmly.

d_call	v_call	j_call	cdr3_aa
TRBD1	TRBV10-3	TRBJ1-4	AIRPGQGATNEKLF
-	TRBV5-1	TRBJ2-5	ASRSQELETQY
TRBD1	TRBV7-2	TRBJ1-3	ASSSTGSKSGNTIY
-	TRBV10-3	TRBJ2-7	ATQTSYEQY
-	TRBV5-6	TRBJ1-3	ASSPDTSSGNTIY
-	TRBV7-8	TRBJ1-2	ASSFGSNYGYT
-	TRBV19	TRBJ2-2	ASSTTGSGTGELF
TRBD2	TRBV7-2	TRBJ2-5	ASSLAGLAGEETQY
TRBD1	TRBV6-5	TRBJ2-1	ASSLDRGNNEQF
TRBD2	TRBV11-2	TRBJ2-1	ASSPAGGPGYEQF
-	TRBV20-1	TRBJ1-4	SARRGGKLF
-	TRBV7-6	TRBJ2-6	ASSLDRTRSSGANVLT
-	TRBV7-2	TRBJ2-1	ATGRGLASGNEQF
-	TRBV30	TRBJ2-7	AWSSLYEQY
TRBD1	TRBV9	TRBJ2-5	ASSRGDRAQETQY